This note documents a single T cell receptor beta chain sequence. Antigen: not known. These data come from a study of identical twins. Study observations and caveats: Cord blood beta clonotypes that were abundant carried fewer insertions, and memory repertoires showed no such trend. Diverse VJ usage suggested most zero-insertion clonotypes were not invariant T cells.

The CDR3 length is 11 residues. V was trimmed by 4 bases and J by 9 bases, leaving 10 bases between them. Germline CDR1 LGHDT, CDR2 YNNKEL (reference sequence). TCRdb reprocessed the 5' RACE reads with MiXCR, giving one entry per CDR3 protein. The sample carries hundreds of thousands of distinct CDR3 sequences, about 20% recorded once. The sample was also reused in another study, on T cells expressing NK-cell markers. That work adds: Obtained from sorted CD3+CD56+NKG2C+, CD3+CD56+NKG2C- and CD3+CD56-NKG2C+ T cells were the TCR beta repertoires.

This chain joins TRBV3-1 and TRBJ2-7; D not resolved. Sequences were obtained from PBMCs. This clonotype was sampled from a woman aged 18-29 years in good health. CDR3 in amino acids: CASSLLGPQYF. CDR3 bases: TGTGCCAGCAGCCTCCTTGGGCCGCAGTACTTC.